This entry is about one T cell receptor (beta chain). There are 18 residues in the CDR3. The V gene's germline CDR1 is LNHDA and CDR2 SQIVND (reference sequence). J lost 2 bases, V lost 3 bases, and 11 bases had no gene match. The assay was immunoSEQ multiplex PCR, and TCRdb's table has in-frame clones only and misses some. The sample has fewer than 75,000 clones; 92% are singletons. The data are from a study of blood T cell repertoires in COVID-19. Study at large: The samples span acute and convalescent COVID-19 from the United States, Italy and Spain. PBMCs, B-cell-depleted T cells, or T cells provided the cDNA or gDNA that made up the material.

The rearrangement links TRBV19 to TRBJ2-7, with 12 bases lining up with TRBD1. The source is a man aged 45-60 years with active COVID-19. Input material: peripheral blood. CDR3 amino acids: CASSMFGTGGEFAYEQYF. In DNA form, the CDR3 reads TGTGCCAGTAGTATGTTCGGGACAGGGGGCGAGTTCGCCTACGAGCAGTACTTC. The whole variable domain, remainder taken from reference TRBV19 and TRBJ2-7, is DGGITQSPKYLFRKEGQNVTLSCEQNLNHDAMYWYRQDPGQGLRLIYYSQIVNDFQKGDIAEGYSVSREKKESFPLTVTSAQKNPTAFYLCASSMFGTGGEFAYEQYFGPGTRLTVT.